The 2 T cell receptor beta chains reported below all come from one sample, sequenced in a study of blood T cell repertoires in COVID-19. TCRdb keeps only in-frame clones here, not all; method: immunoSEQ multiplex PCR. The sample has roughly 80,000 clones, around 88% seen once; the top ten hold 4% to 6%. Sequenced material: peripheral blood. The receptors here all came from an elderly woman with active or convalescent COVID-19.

In nucleotides, the CDR3 is TGTGCCTGTTGTACCGGGGCGGGGTGGACAGGGAGGGGTGAGCAGTTCTTC. This translates into CACCTGAGWTGRGEQFF. This chain connects TRBV19 to TRBJ2-1, with a tentative D call TRBD1 (8 bases). Germline-derived CDR1 and CDR2 are LNHDA and SQIVND (reference sequence). V was cut by 11 bases and J by 9 bases, with 32 bases left in between. The CDR3 has 17 amino acids.

CDR3 residues: CASSLRFSGRKNIQYF. The CDR3, as DNA: TGTGCCAGCAGTCTACGGTTTAGCGGGAGAAAAAACATTCAGTACTTC. The chain links TRBV2 to TRBJ2-4; 9 positions match TRBD2. The CDR3 is 16 residues long. CDR1 is SNHLY and CDR2 is FYNNEI in the germline V gene. Losses at the gene ends were 5 bases for V and 4 bases for J; bases not matched to a gene: 9.